These 28 T cell receptor beta chains were sequenced from one sample in a study of blood T cell repertoires in COVID-19. Profiled with immunoSEQ multiplex PCR; TCRdb holds only in-frame clones, not every one. The profile covers under 200,000 clones, with roughly 88% appearing a single time and around 2.1% taken by the ten largest. The sequenced material came from peripheral blood. All receptors come from a man between 18 and 35 years old with acute or convalescent COVID-19.

V and J are TRBV24-1 and TRBJ2-2; TRBD1 matches at 7 bases. Germline CDR1 and CDR2: KGHDR and SFDVKD. The V gene end was trimmed by 9 bases and the J gene end by 4 bases; junction bases not matched to a gene: 10. CDR3 length equals 15 residues. This chain's CDR3 is CATGPSAGGTGELFF. The DNA for the CDR3 is TGTGCCACCGGCCCTTCTGCAGGGGGCACCGGGGAGCTGTTTTTT.

The V call is TRBV12-5, the J call TRBJ2-7; D unresolved. The CDR3 contains 15 residues. Trimming took 4 bases from V and 0 from J, leaving 13 bases between them. Per germline, CDR1 LGHNT and CDR2 FRNRAP. CDR3 DNA sequence: TGTGCTAGTGGTTCCGAAGTCACAAGCTCCTACGAGCAGTACTTC. Amino acids: CASGSEVTSSYEQYF. Together with reference TRBV12-5 and TRBJ2-7, the CDR3 gives the full variable domain: DARVTQTPRHKVTEMGQEVTMRCQPILGHNTVFWYRQTMMQGLELLAYFRNRAPLDDSGMPKDRFSAEMPDATLATLKIQPSEPRDSAVYFCASGSEVTSSYEQYFGPGTRLTVT.

The chain carries TRBV14 and TRBJ1-1, with a weak D call TRBD1 (6 bases). Trimming took 4 bases from V and 3 from J, leaving 15 bases between them. Germline CDR1 reads SGHDN; CDR2 reads FVKESK. The CDR3 runs to 15 residues. The CDR3 is CASSPVWGPHTEAFF. Written as DNA, the CDR3 is TGTGCCAGCAGCCCAGTCTGGGGGCCGCACACTGAAGCTTTCTTT.

The V gene is TRBV15, the J gene TRBJ1-2, with 9 bases lining up with TRBD1. Germline trimming cut 5 bases from V and 2 bases from J; bases unmatched to any gene: 6. The CDR3 is made up of 15 amino acids. Germline loops: CDR1 LNHNV, CDR2 YYDKDF (reference sequence). For the CDR3, the DNA is TGTGCCACCAGCTCCGAGACAGGGGGAAACTATGGCTACACCTTC. Its translation: CATSSETGGNYGYTF.

The V and J genes are TRBV6-5 and TRBJ1-1, with 9 bases identical to TRBD1. V gave up 0 bases and J gave up 5 bases; unmatched junction bases: 4. Germline loops: CDR1 MNHEY, CDR2 SVGAGI. The CDR3 is 15 residues long. CDR3 nucleotide sequence: TGTGCCAGCAGTTACTCCGGGACAGGGAATACTGAAGCTTTCTTT. This translates into CASSYSGTGNTEAFF.

The rearrangement links TRBV6-5 to TRBJ2-5, with TRBD1 as a possible D gene (5 bases). Germline-derived CDR1 and CDR2 are MNHEY and SVGAGI. The CDR3 is 11 residues long. V gave up 6 bases and J gave up 9 bases, with 11 bases separating them. CDR3 loop: CASSQGRAQYF. CDR3 nucleotides: TGTGCCAGCAGCCAGGGCCGGGCCCAGTACTTC.

This clone was seen more than once but under ten times. V gene TRBV4-1 combines with J gene TRBJ1-3; 9 bases agree with TRBD1. J gave up 2 bases and V 6 bases, and 5 bases lay outside the gene matches. Germline CDR1 reads MGHRA; CDR2 reads YSYEKL. The CDR3 loop spans 15 amino acids. Here the CDR3 reads CASSPGQGPGNTIYF. The CDR3 DNA reads TGCGCCAGCAGTCCGGGACAGGGCCCTGGAAACACCATATATTTT.

This CDR3 is CASSPGPALEQYF. The CDR3 coding sequence is TGTGCCAGCAGCCCAGGGCCCGCCCTAGAGCAGTACTTC. The V gene is TRBV7-7, the J gene TRBJ2-7; perhaps TRBD1 as D (5 bases). This CDR3 region has 13 residues. The ends were cut back, 5 bases at V and 7 bases at J, with 15 bases in the middle. In germline, CDR1 is SSHAT, CDR2 FNYEAQ (reference sequence).

V is TRBV19 and J is TRBJ2-7; 9 bases line up with TRBD2. This CDR3 spans 15 amino acids. Trimming removed 5 bases from V and 0 bases from J; junction bases left unmatched: 5. Germline V gene lookup returns CDR1 LNHDA and CDR2 SQIVND (reference sequence). DNA for the CDR3: TGTGCCAGTAGTCGACTAGCGGACAGCTCCTACGAGCAGTACTTC. This translates into CASSRLADSSYEQYF.

Note on this clone: The CDR3 does not close with the conserved phenylalanine or tryptophan, likely indicating a read error. Because the CDR3's place on the DNA is in doubt, the DNA is left out and the CDR3 is given as listed by TCRdb. The CDR3 loop reads CASSLQWHRG. V usage is TRBV7-9 and J usage is TRBJ1-2; TRBD1, as called in the table, went unchecked against the DNA. Germline lookup yields CDR1 SEHNR and CDR2 FQNEAQ (reference sequence). Ends included, the CDR3 has 10 residues.

The V gene is TRBV7-8, the J gene TRBJ2-1; TRBD2 matches at 10 bases. V trimming: 5 bases; J trimming: 9 bases; junction bases outside the gene matches: 10. CDR3 length equals 15 residues. The V gene's germline CDR1 is SGHVS and CDR2 FQNEAQ. The CDR3 here is CASSPKRGGYGEQFF. The CDR3 region has the DNA TGTGCCAGCAGCCCAAAGCGGGGGGGCTATGGTGAGCAGTTCTTC.

The rearrangement joins TRBV19 to TRBJ2-2; unclear D gene. Trimming removed 8 bases at V and 3 bases at J, with 10 bases between. CDR1 and CDR2 from the germline V gene are LNHDA and SQIVND (reference sequence). The CDR3 extends over 13 amino acids. CDR3 sequence reads: CASAGVYTGELFF. The CDR3 coding sequence is TGTGCCAGTGCCGGAGTGTACACCGGGGAGCTGTTTTTT.

The chain has TRBV6-5 and TRBJ2-7, with TRBD1 matching over 9 bases. The CDR3 runs 16 residues. V was pared by 4 bases and J by 2 bases, with 9 bases of the junction left unmatched. Germline loops: CDR1 MNHEY, CDR2 SVGAGI. CDR3 sequence reads: CASSSRRDREPYEQYF. CDR3 bases: TGTGCCAGCAGTTCCCGCCGGGACAGGGAACCCTACGAGCAGTACTTC.

The rearrangement uses TRBV19 and TRBJ1-1; the D is unclear. This CDR3 spans 13 amino acids. V dropped 3 bases and J dropped 8 bases, with 13 bases sitting between them. The germline gives CDR1 LNHDA, CDR2 SQIVND (reference sequence). In DNA, the CDR3 is TGTGCCAGTAGTATCCTCCTTGGCGGGGAAGCTTTCTTT. It specifies CASSILLGGEAFF.

V and J are TRBV27 and TRBJ1-2, with TRBD1 identical over 7 bases. The J segment lost 8 bases and the V segment lost 4 bases, leaving 4 bases of the junction unmatched. The CDR3 consists of 12 residues. Germline loops: CDR1 MNHEY, CDR2 SMNVEV (reference sequence). In DNA, the CDR3 is TGTGCCAGCAGTTCCCGAGGGGGCGGCTACACCTTC. Encoded protein: CASSSRGGGYTF.

This rearrangement joins TRBV6-5 to TRBJ2-5, with a tentative D call TRBD1 (5 bases). This CDR3 spans 12 amino acids. The V and J ends lost 1 base and 7 bases respectively, with 7 bases between them. Germline assignment: CDR1 MNHEY and CDR2 SVGAGI. As DNA, the CDR3 is TGTGCCAGCAGTTACTTAGGGGCGACCCAGTACTTC. Protein: CASSYLGATQYF.

This chain uses TRBV10-1 with TRBJ1-4, with D maybe TRBD1 (6 bases). Germline V lookup: CDR1 WNHNN, CDR2 SYGVQD (reference sequence). This CDR3 region has 13 residues. The germline V and J ends were trimmed by 6 bases and 6 bases, with 11 bases remaining between them. The CDR3 sequence is CASSQGRYEKLFF. The CDR3 nucleotides are TGCGCCAGCAGCCAGGGGCGTTATGAAAAACTGTTTTTT.

The V gene is TRBV2, the J gene TRBJ2-3; D possibly corresponds to TRBD2 (6 bases). The CDR3 totals 15 residues. Trimming cost V 3 bases and J 0 bases, with 10 bases left between them. Germline lookup yields CDR1 SNHLY and CDR2 FYNNEI. The CDR3 nucleotides are TGTGCCAGCAGTGAGGCAGGGAGGAGCACAGATACGCAGTATTTT. It yields the protein CASSEAGRSTDTQYF.

Here the CDR3 DNA reads TGTGCCAGCAGCCGGACCGGGACAGGTAATCAGCCCCAGCATTTT. Translation: CASSRTGTGNQPQHF. This rearrangement joins TRBV5-6 to TRBJ1-5; 8 bases match TRBD1. Losses at the gene ends were 4 bases for V and 4 bases for J; bases not matched to a gene: 7. In germline, CDR1 is SGHDT, CDR2 YYEEEE. CDR3 length: 15 residues.

The table lists this clone with a count of one. This chain links TRBV6-6 with TRBJ1-1; 8 bases are a match to TRBD1. V lost 5 bases and J lost 3; bases outside the gene matches: 11. The CDR3 covers 16 residues. The germline CDR1 and CDR2 sequences are MNHNY and SVGAGI (reference sequence). The CDR3 sequence is CASSRGQGGEDTEAFF. CDR3 DNA sequence: TGTGCCAGCAGTCGTGGACAGGGAGGGGAGGACACTGAAGCTTTCTTT.

V usage is TRBV28 and J usage is TRBJ1-1; possibly TRBD1 for D (6 bases). Germline V gene lookup returns CDR1 MDHEN and CDR2 SYDVKM. This CDR3 region has 12 residues. V dropped 5 bases and J dropped 10 bases, with 14 bases sitting between them. CDR3 sequence (DNA): TGTGCCAGCAGTCAAACAGGGTGGGTAGCTTTCTTT. Translating gives CASSQTGWVAFF.

The rearrangement links TRBV1 to TRBJ2-3; the table assigns TRBD2, which was not confirmed against the DNA. TRBV1 is termed a pseudogene. There are 16 residues in the CDR3. The CDR3 nucleotides are TGCACCAGCAGCCAAGATTCGGGAATAGGCACAGATACGCAGTATTTT. It encodes CTSSQDSGIGTDTQYF.

The V and J genes are TRBV10-3 and TRBJ1-2; 7 bases fit TRBD1. This CDR3 region has 13 residues. Germline loops: CDR1 ENHRY, CDR2 SYGVKD. The junction had 8 bases not matched to a gene; V was cut back by 5 bases and J by 8 bases. DNA for the CDR3: TGTGCCATCAGTCTAACAGGGGACGGGGGCTACACCTTC. Translating gives CAISLTGDGGYTF.

A few counts support this clone. CDR3 region: CATSRDKHARSYEQYF. The CDR3 DNA reads TGTGCCACCAGCAGAGATAAGCATGCCCGCTCCTACGAGCAGTACTTC. The rearrangement links TRBV15 to TRBJ2-7; D gene uncertain. Germline lookup yields CDR1 LNHNV and CDR2 YYDKDF (reference sequence). This CDR3 spans 16 amino acids. V lost 0 bases to trimming and J lost 0 bases, with 12 bases between them. Full variable domain (rest looked up from reference TRBV15 and TRBJ2-7): DAMVIQNPRYQVTQFGKPVTLSCSQTLNHNVMYWYQQKSSQAPKLLFHYYDKDFNNEADTPDNFQSRRPNTSFCFLDIRSPGLGDTAMYLCATSRDKHARSYEQYFGPGTRLTVT.

This chain joins TRBV6-5 and TRBJ1-1; D is possibly TRBD1 (6 bases). The CDR3 contains 13 residues. Trimming removed 10 bases at V and 3 bases at J, with 15 bases between. Germline CDR1 reads MNHEY; CDR2 reads SVGAGI. CDR3 residues: CATKQGLDTEAFF. The CDR3 DNA reads as TGTGCCACTAAACAGGGTCTCGACACTGAAGCTTTCTTT.

The chain links TRBV11-2 to TRBJ1-1; 8 positions agree with TRBD1. Trimming at V came to 1 base and at J to 1 base, leaving 5 bases not matched to a gene. The CDR3 totals 16 residues. The germline V gene has CDR1 SGHAT and CDR2 FQNNGV. In DNA, the CDR3 is TGTGCCAGCAGCTTAGTTTCAGGGGGCGCGAACACTGAAGCTTTCTTT. Translation gives CASSLVSGGANTEAFF.

The rearrangement uses TRBV29-1 and TRBJ1-5, with D possibly matching TRBD1 (6 bases). Trimming shortened V by 4 bases and J by 4 bases, and 11 bases separated the two germline ends. This CDR3 has 13 residues. The germline CDR1 and CDR2 sequences are SQVTM and ANQGSEA. The CDR3 DNA reads as TGCAGCGTTGGGGAGGGGGTTAATCAGCCCCAGCATTTT. Protein: CSVGEGVNQPQHF.

Remarks on this clone: The sample contains more than one DNA sequence encoding this CDR3. This chain links TRBV27 with TRBJ1-2; 9 nucleotides align to TRBD1. The CDR3 totals 14 residues. V lost 3 bases to trimming and J lost 5 bases; unmatched junction nucleotides: 4. The germline CDR1 and CDR2 sequences are MNHEY and SMNVEV (reference sequence). The CDR3 DNA reads as TGTGCCAGCAGTTTGGGACAGGGAGGTTATGGCTACACCTTC. Protein product: CASSLGQGGYGYTF.